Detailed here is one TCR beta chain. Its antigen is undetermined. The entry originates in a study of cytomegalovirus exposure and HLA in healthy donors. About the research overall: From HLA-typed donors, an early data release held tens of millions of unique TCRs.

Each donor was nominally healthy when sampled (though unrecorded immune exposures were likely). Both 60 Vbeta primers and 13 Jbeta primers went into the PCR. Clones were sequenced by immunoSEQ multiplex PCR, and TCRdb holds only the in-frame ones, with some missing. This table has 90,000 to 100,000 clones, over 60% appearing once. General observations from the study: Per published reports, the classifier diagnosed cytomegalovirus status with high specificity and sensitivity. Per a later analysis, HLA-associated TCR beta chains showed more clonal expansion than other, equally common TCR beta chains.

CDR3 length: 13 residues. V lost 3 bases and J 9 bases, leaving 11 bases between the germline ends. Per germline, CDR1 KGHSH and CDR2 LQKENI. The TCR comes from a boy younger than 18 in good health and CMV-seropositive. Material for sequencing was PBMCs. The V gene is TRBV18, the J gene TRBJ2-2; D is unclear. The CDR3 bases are TGTGCCAGCTCACCCGACATCCAAAGGGAGCTGTTTTTT. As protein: CASSPDIQRELFF.